The source of this T cell receptor beta chain is a study of shared clonotypes between healthy human individuals. Only in-frame clones appear in the TCRdb table, and some are missing; sequencing was by immunoSEQ multiplex PCR. The sample holds some 2 million clones, roughly 94% seen once. Only CD45RO-negative cells positively selected for CCR7 counted as naive CD8 cells, so terminally differentiated effector memory CD45RA+ cells were excluded. Nashville, Tennessee was home to all donors, who were Caucasian adults. The sequence was obtained from a man aged 18 to 35 in good health. The specimen was naive CD8+ T cells sorted from blood.

The CDR3 DNA reads TGCGCCAGCAGCCAAGTGGACGGGAACATTCAGTACTTC. Translating gives CASSQVDGNIQYF. The J gene is TRBJ2-4, the V gene TRBV4-3; D is uncertain. Germline lookup yields CDR1 LGHNA and CDR2 YSLEER. The CDR3 length is 13 residues. Trimming shortened V by 1 base and J by 7 bases, and 8 bases separated the two germline ends.